This TCR beta chain was recovered during a study of CD8 T cells in Susac syndrome (dated by TCRdb to the late 2010s). In terms of the full investigation: Repertoire sequencing was used to test whether CD8+ T cell activation and differentiation in Susac syndrome was antigen driven. CD8+ T cell repertoire clonality was compared between over 9 healthy donors, approximately 14 Susac syndrome patients and approximately 15 multiple sclerosis patients.

RNA was extracted using the RNeasy kit, and about 0.5 to 1 ug of the RNA was reverse transcribed with random hexamers. The immunoSEQ multiplex PCR assay, covering 54 Vbeta and 13 Jbeta segments, was used to amplify TCR beta CDR3 regions. PCR amplification bias was corrected using a synthetic template baseline for primer optimization and computational correction. The authors' analysis ran thus. Reads were annotated to V, D and J genes according to IMGT and were analyzed with immunoSEQ Analyzer, with only productive sequences retained. Clonality was computed as one minus Shannon entropy normalized by log2 of the number of productive unique sequences. For each patient and control, public and private clones were evaluated within the 100 most prevalent clones. Susac-specific clones were defined as absent from healthy and MS cohorts, about 1,000 published viral clones and other ImmuneACCESS disease sequences. TCRdb passed the public sequencing reads through fastp at Q25 and MiXCR, retaining productive beta sequences. Rows matching on CDR3 protein sequence are summarized as one entry with the most common DNA and genes. The V and J calls were determined by TCRdb, not by the authors. This sample lists some 260,000 distinct CDR3 sequences; 70% to 90% were detected once. Of the sample, approximately 0.11% falls within the top ten clones.

Counted from cysteine to phenylalanine, this CDR3 has 11 amino acids. This entry keeps only the CDR3 DNA: 33 bases, framed from base 1. V is pared back by 8 bases and J by 5 bases, with 11 bases lying between the germline termini. The germline V gene sets CDR1 to SQVTM and CDR2 to ANQGSEA. Overall study results and their limits: The study acknowledged that relatively few individuals were included in the TCR sequencing and HLA analysis.

This clonotype was observed a single time. The antigen it binds to is not known. No clone much larger than this one lies a single base away; base qualities are absent. One read amounts to weak evidence. Peripheral blood CD8+ and CD4+ T cells from healthy donors, Susac syndrome patients and multiple sclerosis patients were profiled by high-throughput TCR beta sequencing. Treatment-naive patients with stable or active relapsing-remitting disease fulfilling revised McDonald criteria were used as multiple sclerosis controls. Bulk CD8+ and CD4+ T cells were purified by magnetic negative isolation, while CD8+ TEMRA cells were enriched using FACS. Blood was drawn into EDTA tubes, processed within 24 hours, and PBMCs were isolated by density gradient centrifugation. PBMCs intended for TCR sequencing were frozen in liquid nitrogen and were later thawed in a 37 degrees C water bath. The sorted or isolated CD4+, CD8+ and CD8+ TEMRA cells reached a purity of at least 90%.

This TCR was recovered from a human donor with multiple sclerosis. The rearrangement combines TRBV29-1 with TRBJ2-3; TRBD2 could be the D gene, as 6 bases match. The sequenced sample consisted of CD8+ T cells from PBMCs. The sequenced DNA: TGCAGCCTTCGGGGGAAAGATACGCAGTATTTT. This sequence encodes CSLRGKDTQYF.